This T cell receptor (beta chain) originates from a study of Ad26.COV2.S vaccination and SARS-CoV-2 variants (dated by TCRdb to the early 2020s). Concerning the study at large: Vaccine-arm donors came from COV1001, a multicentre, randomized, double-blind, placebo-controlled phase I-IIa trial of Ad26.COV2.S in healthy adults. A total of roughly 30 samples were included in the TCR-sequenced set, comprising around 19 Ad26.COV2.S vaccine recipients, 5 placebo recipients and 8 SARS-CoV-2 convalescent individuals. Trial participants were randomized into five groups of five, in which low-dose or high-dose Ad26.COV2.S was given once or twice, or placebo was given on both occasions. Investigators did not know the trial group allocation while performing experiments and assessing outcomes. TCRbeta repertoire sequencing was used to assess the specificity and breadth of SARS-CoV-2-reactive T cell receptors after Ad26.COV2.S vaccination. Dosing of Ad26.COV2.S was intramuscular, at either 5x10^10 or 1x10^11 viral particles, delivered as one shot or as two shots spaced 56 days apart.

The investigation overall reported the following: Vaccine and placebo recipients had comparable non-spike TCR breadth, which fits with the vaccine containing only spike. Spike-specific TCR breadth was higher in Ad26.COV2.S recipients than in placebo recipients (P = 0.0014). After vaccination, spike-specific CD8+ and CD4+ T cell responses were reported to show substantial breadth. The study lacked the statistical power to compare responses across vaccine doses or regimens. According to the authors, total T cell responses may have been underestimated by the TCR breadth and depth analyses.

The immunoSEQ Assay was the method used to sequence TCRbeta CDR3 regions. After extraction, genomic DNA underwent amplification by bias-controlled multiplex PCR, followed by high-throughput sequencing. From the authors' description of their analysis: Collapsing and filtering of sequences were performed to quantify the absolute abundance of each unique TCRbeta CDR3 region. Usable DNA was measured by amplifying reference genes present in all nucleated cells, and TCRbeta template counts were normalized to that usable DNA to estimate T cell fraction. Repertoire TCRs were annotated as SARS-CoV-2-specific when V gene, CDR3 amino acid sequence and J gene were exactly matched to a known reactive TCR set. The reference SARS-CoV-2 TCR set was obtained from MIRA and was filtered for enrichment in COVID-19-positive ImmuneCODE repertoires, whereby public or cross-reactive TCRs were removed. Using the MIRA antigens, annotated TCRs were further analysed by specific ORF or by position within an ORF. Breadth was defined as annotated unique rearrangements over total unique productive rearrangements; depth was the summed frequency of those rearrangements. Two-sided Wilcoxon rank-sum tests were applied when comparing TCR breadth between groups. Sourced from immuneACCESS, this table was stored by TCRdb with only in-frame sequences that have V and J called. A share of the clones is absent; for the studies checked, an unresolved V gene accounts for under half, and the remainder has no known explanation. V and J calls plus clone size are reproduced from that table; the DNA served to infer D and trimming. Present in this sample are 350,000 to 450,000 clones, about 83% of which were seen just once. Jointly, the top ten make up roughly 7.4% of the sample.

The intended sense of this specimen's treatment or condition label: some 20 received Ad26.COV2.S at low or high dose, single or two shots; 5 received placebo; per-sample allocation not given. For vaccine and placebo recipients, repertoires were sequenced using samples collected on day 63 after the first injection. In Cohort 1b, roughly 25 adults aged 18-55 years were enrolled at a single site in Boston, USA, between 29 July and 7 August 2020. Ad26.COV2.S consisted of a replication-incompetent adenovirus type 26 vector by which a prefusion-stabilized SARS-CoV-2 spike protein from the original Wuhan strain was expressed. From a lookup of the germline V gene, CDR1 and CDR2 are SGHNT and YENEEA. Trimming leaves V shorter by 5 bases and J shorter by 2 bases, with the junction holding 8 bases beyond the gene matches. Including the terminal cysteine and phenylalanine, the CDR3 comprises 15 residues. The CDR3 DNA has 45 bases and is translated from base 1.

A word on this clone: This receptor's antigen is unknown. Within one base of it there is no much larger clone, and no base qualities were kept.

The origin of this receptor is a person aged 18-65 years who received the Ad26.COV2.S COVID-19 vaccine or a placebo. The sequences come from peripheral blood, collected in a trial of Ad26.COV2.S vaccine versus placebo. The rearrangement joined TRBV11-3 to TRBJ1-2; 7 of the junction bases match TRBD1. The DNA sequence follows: TGTGCCAGCAGCCCGAGCGGGACAGTAAACTATGGCTACACCTTC. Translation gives CASSPSGTVNYGYTF. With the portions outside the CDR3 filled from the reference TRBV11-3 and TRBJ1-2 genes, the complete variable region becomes EAGVVQSPRYKIIEKKQPVAFWCNPISGHNTLYWYLQNLGQGPELLIRYENEEAVDDSQLPKDRFSAERLKGVDSTLKIQPAELGDSAVYLCASSPSGTVNYGYTFGSGTRLTVV.